The 30 T cell receptor beta chains given below trace back to one sample, sequenced in a study of blood T cell repertoires in COVID-19. Sequencing was performed with immunoSEQ multiplex PCR; in TCRdb, only in-frame clones are kept and a portion is missing. The data hold over 250,000 clones, with roughly 90% observed a single time. Sequencing was done on a sample of peripheral blood. All receptors come from a woman in her thirties with COVID-19, enrolled during active disease.

J is TRBJ1-1 and V is TRBV6-6; D perhaps matches TRBD1 (5 bases). From germline, CDR1 is MNHNY and CDR2 SVGAGI (reference sequence). Trimming cost V 5 bases and J 4 bases, with 14 bases left between them. CDR3 length: 14 amino acids. The CDR3 protein is CASSHQGLVTEAFF. Written as DNA, the CDR3 is TGTGCCAGCAGTCATCAGGGTCTGGTCACTGAAGCTTTCTTT.

The gene calls are TRBV3-1 (or the pseudogene TRBV3-2) and TRBJ2-3; 10 bases match TRBD1. The trim removed 0 bases at V and 6 bases at J, leaving 6 bases unmatched. The germline gives CDR1 LGHDT, CDR2 YNNKEL (reference sequence). The length of the CDR3 is 16 residues. The CDR3 region has the DNA TGTGCCAGCAGCCAAGACCCGGGACAGGGGAAGGATACGCAGTATTTT. As protein: CASSQDPGQGKDTQYF.

The V and J genes are TRBV5-6 and TRBJ2-5; D remains unclear. The germline V gene encodes CDR1 SGHDT and CDR2 YYEEEE. The CDR3 runs to 12 residues. Deletions cut 0 bases from V and 5 bases from J, with 5 bases between. CDR3 region: CASSLVGETQYF. The CDR3 DNA reads as TGTGCCAGCAGCTTGGTGGGCGAGACCCAGTACTTC.

The chain combines TRBV19 with TRBJ2-5, with TRBD1 as a possible D gene (6 bases). CDR1 and CDR2 from the germline V gene are LNHDA and SQIVND (reference sequence). The CDR3 is made up of 14 amino acids. V lost 1 base to trimming and J lost 9 bases, with 15 bases between them. The CDR3 is CASSIVLGHPAQYF. Written as DNA, the CDR3 is TGTGCCAGTAGTATAGTGTTGGGACACCCGGCCCAGTACTTC.

This rearrangement joins TRBV20-1 to TRBJ1-2; D possibly corresponds to TRBD1 (6 bases). The CDR3 runs to 16 residues. Trimming cost V 3 bases and J 6 bases, with 23 bases left between them. CDR1 DFQATT and CDR2 SNEGSKA come from the germline V gene (reference sequence). The chain's CDR3 is CSASTRPHRELDGYTF. CDR3 bases: TGCAGTGCTAGTACCCGCCCCCACAGGGAGTTAGATGGCTACACCTTC.

The chain carries TRBV6-1 and TRBJ2-7, with 7 bases identical to TRBD2. CDR1 MNHNS and CDR2 SASEGT come from the germline V gene. Trimming removed 1 base from V and 3 bases from J; junction bases left unmatched: 6. The CDR3 has 15 residues. The CDR3 DNA follows: TGTGCCAGCAGTGAAGAGCTAGCGGAAAACTACGAGCAGTACTTC. Residues: CASSEELAENYEQYF.

This chain connects TRBV24-1 to TRBJ2-3; TRBD1 aligns across 7 bases. V trimming: 5 bases; J trimming: 0 bases; junction bases outside the gene matches: 7. CDR3 length: 16 amino acids. Germline V CDR1 and CDR2: KGHDR, SFDVKD. CDR3 sequence: CATSAPEDRSTDTQYF. The DNA for the CDR3 is TGTGCCACCAGTGCCCCGGAGGACAGGAGCACAGATACGCAGTATTTT.

The rearrangement joins TRBV19 to TRBJ1-4, with D unclear. V was cut by 6 bases and J by 0 bases, with 11 bases left in between. The CDR3 totals 15 residues. Germline loops: CDR1 LNHDA, CDR2 SQIVND (reference sequence). The CDR3 bases are TGTGCCAGTAGCAACTCCAGGACAACTAATGAAAAACTGTTTTTT. Translated, it gives CASSNSRTTNEKLFF.

The CDR3 region has the DNA TGTGCCAGCAGTTCCCCCGCAGGGGTAACTGAAGCTTTCTTT. Its translation: CASSSPAGVTEAFF. The chain is built from TRBV6-5 and TRBJ1-1; D possibly corresponds to TRBD1 (6 bases). This CDR3 has 14 amino acids. Trimming removed 4 bases from V and 5 bases from J, with 14 bases in between. Germline V gives CDR1 MNHEY, CDR2 SVGAGI.

In nucleotides, the CDR3 is TGTGCCAGCGGCAGGGAGATGGGAGGGTTCTCCTACGAGCAGTACTTC. Protein product: CASGREMGGFSYEQYF. The chain carries TRBV5-6 and TRBJ2-7, with 7 bases aligning to TRBD2. This CDR3 region has 16 residues. CDR1 is SGHDT, CDR2 YYEEEE, per germline. After removal of 7 bases from V and 0 bases from J, the junction contained 13 bases not matched to a gene.

The chain carries TRBV7-6 and TRBJ1-5; possible D gene TRBD1, 5 bases. The germline gives CDR1 SGHVS, CDR2 FNYEAQ. Trimming took off 5 bases at V and 5 bases at J, with 16 bases between the two ends. The CDR3 has 15 amino acids. The CDR3 DNA sequence: TGTGCCAGCAGCCAGTACAGGATTAGTGATCAGCCCCAGCATTTT. This gives the protein CASSQYRISDQPQHF. The variable domain in full, completed from reference TRBV7-6 and TRBJ1-5, reads GAGVSQSPRYKVTKRGQDVALRCDPISGHVSLYWYRQALGQGPEFLTYFNYEAQQDKSGLPNDRFSAERPEGSISTLTIQRTEQRDSAMYRCASSQYRISDQPQHFGDGTRLSIL.

The rearrangement links TRBV12-3 or TRBV12-4 to TRBJ2-3, with TRBD2 matching 7 bases. The length of the CDR3 is 13 residues. V shed 7 bases, J shed 2 bases, and the junction held 3 bases outside the gene matches. CDR3 bases: TGTGCCAGCACTAGCGGCTACACAGATACGCAGTATTTT. Amino acids: CASTSGYTDTQYF.

This clone was counted a single time. V is TRBV19 and J is TRBJ2-1; TRBD2 might be the D (6 bases). This CDR3 has 15 residues. Trimming shortened V by 3 bases and J by 7 bases, and 16 bases separated the two germline ends. The germline gives CDR1 LNHDA, CDR2 SQIVND (reference sequence). The CDR3 loop reads CASSINREKGNEQFF. CDR3 DNA: TGTGCCAGTAGTATCAACCGGGAGAAGGGGAATGAGCAGTTCTTC.

The rearrangement joins TRBV9 to TRBJ2-1; possibly TRBD1 for D (6 bases). The V gene lost 0 bases and the J gene lost 8 bases, with 6 bases spanning the gap. The CDR3 runs to 12 residues. Germline CDR1 and CDR2: SGDLS and YYNGEE. CDR3 amino acids: CASSVDRDEQFF. The CDR3 bases are TGTGCCAGCAGCGTAGACAGGGATGAGCAGTTCTTC.

J is TRBJ1-2 and V is TRBV28; 8 nucleotides match TRBD1. The length of the CDR3 is 14 residues. V shed 5 bases and J 4 bases; nucleotides not matched to a gene: 6. CDR1 is MDHEN and CDR2 is SYDVKM in the germline V gene. CDR3 coding DNA: TGTGCCAGCAGTGGGATGGACAGGGCCTATGGCTACACCTTC. It encodes CASSGMDRAYGYTF.

The gene calls are TRBV11-2 and TRBJ1-2, with 10 bases aligning to TRBD1. CDR1 SGHAT and CDR2 FQNNGV come from the germline V gene. CDR3 length equals 15 residues. Trimming cost V 2 bases and J 4 bases; bases outside gene matches: 4. The CDR3 DNA follows: TGTGCCAGCAGCTTAACGGGGACAGGGGTCTATGGCTACACCTTC. This encodes CASSLTGTGVYGYTF. The whole variable domain, filled in from reference TRBV11-2 and TRBJ1-2, reads EAGVAQSPRYKIIEKRQSVAFWCNPISGHATLYWYQQILGQGPKLLIQFQNNGVVDDSQLPKDRFSAERLKGVDSTLKIQPAKLEDSAVYLCASSLTGTGVYGYTFGSGTRLTVV.

This chain links TRBV6-5 with TRBJ1-5; tentatively, D is TRBD1 (5 bases). Germline loops: CDR1 MNHEY, CDR2 SVGAGI. Trimming removed 6 bases from V and 4 bases from J, with 7 bases in between. CDR3 length equals 12 residues. The CDR3 nucleotides are TGTGCCAGCAGGGGGCTAAATCAGCCCCAGCATTTT. This sequence encodes CASRGLNQPQHF.

The sample holds one count of this clone. The genes are TRBV6-5 and TRBJ2-7; D ambiguous. CDR1 and CDR2 from the germline V gene are MNHEY and SVGAGI. This CDR3 is 15 amino acids long. Deletions cut 6 bases from V and 4 bases from J, with 19 bases between. The CDR3 bases are TGTGCCAGCAGCCGCCCGGGTAATTATGGGTACGAGCAGTACTTC. Its translation: CASSRPGNYGYEQYF.

The chain links TRBV30 to TRBJ2-7; 7 bases align to TRBD1. Germline values: CDR1 GTSNPN, CDR2 SVGIG (reference sequence). This CDR3 region has 13 residues. J was trimmed by 0 bases and V by 4 bases; bases with no gene match: 3. CDR3 amino acids: CAWTRDSSYEQYF. CDR3 DNA: TGTGCCTGGACCCGGGACAGCTCCTACGAGCAGTACTTC. The whole variable domain, filled in from reference TRBV30 and TRBJ2-7, reads SQTIHQWPATLVQPVGSPLSLECTVEGTSNPNLYWYRQAAGRGLQLLFYSVGIGQISSEVPQNLSASRPQDRQFILSSKKLLLSDSGFYLCAWTRDSSYEQYFGPGTRLTVT.

In its sample, this clone was seen a few times. V gene TRBV2 combines with J gene TRBJ2-2; D uncertain. V was cut by 3 bases and J by 5 bases, with 7 bases left in between. Germline values: CDR1 SNHLY, CDR2 FYNNEI. This CDR3 is built from 13 residues. The CDR3 loop reads CASSEVRTGELFF. The CDR3 nucleotides read TGTGCCAGCAGTGAGGTTCGGACCGGGGAGCTGTTTTTT.

The chain carries TRBV11-2 and TRBJ1-2; a possible D gene is TRBD1 (5 bases). Trimming left V 4 bases short and J 7 bases short, with 16 bases between. Germline assignment: CDR1 SGHAT and CDR2 FQNNGV. The CDR3 extends over 14 amino acids. The CDR3 loop is CASSSSAGPAGYTF. The CDR3 nucleotides are TGTGCCAGCAGCTCTTCAGCAGGGCCCGCTGGCTACACCTTC.

This chain joins TRBV7-8 and TRBJ2-7, with TRBD2 identical over 12 bases. The CDR3 contains 16 residues. V lost 4 bases and J lost 0; bases outside the gene matches: 4. From germline, CDR1 is SGHVS and CDR2 FQNEAQ. As DNA, the CDR3 is TGTGCCAGCAGCTCCGGACTAGCGGGGAGCTCCTACGAGCAGTACTTC. Translating gives CASSSGLAGSSYEQYF.

This sequence joins TRBV4-1 and TRBJ1-1, with D hard to call. From germline, CDR1 is MGHRA and CDR2 YSYEKL. The CDR3 length is 13 residues. The V gene lost 5 bases and the J gene lost 3 bases, with 10 bases spanning the gap. Here the CDR3 reads CASSFGSYTEAFF. DNA of the CDR3: TGCGCCAGCAGCTTCGGGTCCTACACTGAAGCTTTCTTT.

The chain couples TRBV27 to TRBJ2-2, with D possibly TRBD1 on 5 matching bases. Germline-derived CDR1 and CDR2 are MNHEY and SMNVEV (reference sequence). Between the trimmed V and J ends, which lost 5 bases and 2 bases, there was a span of 12 bases. There are 15 residues in the CDR3. CDR3 residues: CASSPRQINTGELFF. The CDR3 coding sequence is TGTGCCAGCAGTCCACGACAGATAAACACCGGGGAGCTGTTTTTT.

J is TRBJ1-2 and V is TRBV6-5, with a weak D call TRBD1 (5 bases). The CDR3 covers 14 residues. Germline CDR1 is MNHEY and CDR2 is SVGAGI. Trimming removed 4 bases at V and 3 bases at J, with 12 bases between. The CDR3 loop reads CASSSLEGHYGYTF. The CDR3 nucleotides read TGTGCCAGCAGTTCGCTGGAGGGGCACTATGGCTACACCTTC.

The chain combines TRBV5-1 with TRBJ2-7, with D possibly being TRBD1 (6 bases). The CDR3 has 12 amino acids. Germline loops: CDR1 SGHRS, CDR2 YFSETQ. The ends were cut back, 4 bases at V and 4 bases at J, with 9 bases in the middle. CDR3 bases: TGCGCCAGCAGCCCACAGGGTTACGAGCAGTACTTC. Protein product: CASSPQGYEQYF.

This clone occurred once. The chain links TRBV27 to TRBJ2-1; TRBD1 might be the D (6 bases). This CDR3 spans 13 amino acids. Trimming cost V 6 bases and J 4 bases, with 10 bases left between them. Germline V gives CDR1 MNHEY, CDR2 SMNVEV (reference sequence). The CDR3 reads CASRDGQYNEQFF. CDR3 DNA sequence: TGTGCCAGCAGGGACGGACAGTACAATGAGCAGTTCTTC.

The V call is TRBV7-3, the J call TRBJ2-3; 9 bases match TRBD2. This CDR3 comprises 17 residues. V was pared by 5 bases and J by 4 bases, with 13 bases of the junction left unmatched. CDR1 SGHTA and CDR2 FQGTGA come from the germline V gene. Written as DNA, the CDR3 is TGTGCCAGCAGCCCCGGAGTAGCGGGAGCCGGCGCAGATACGCAGTATTTT. Its protein is CASSPGVAGAGADTQYF.

The chain couples TRBV7-2 to TRBJ1-2; D is perhaps TRBD1 (5 bases). The CDR3 loop spans 13 amino acids. The V end lost 4 bases, the J end lost 5 bases, and 11 bases lay between the germline ends. CDR1 is SGHTA, CDR2 FQGNSA, per germline. CDR3 bases: TGTGCCAGCAGCTCGACAGATAGTTATGGCTACACCTTC. Translation: CASSSTDSYGYTF.

V usage is TRBV5-4 and J usage is TRBJ2-7, with TRBD2 matching over 11 bases. This CDR3 has 15 residues. CDR1 SGHNT and CDR2 YYREEE come from the germline V gene (reference sequence). V gave up 4 bases and J gave up 7 bases; unmatched junction bases: 10. In nucleotides, the CDR3 is TGTGCCAGCAGCCGGACTAGCGGGCCACGGTTAGAGCAGTACTTC. The encoded protein is CASSRTSGPRLEQYF.